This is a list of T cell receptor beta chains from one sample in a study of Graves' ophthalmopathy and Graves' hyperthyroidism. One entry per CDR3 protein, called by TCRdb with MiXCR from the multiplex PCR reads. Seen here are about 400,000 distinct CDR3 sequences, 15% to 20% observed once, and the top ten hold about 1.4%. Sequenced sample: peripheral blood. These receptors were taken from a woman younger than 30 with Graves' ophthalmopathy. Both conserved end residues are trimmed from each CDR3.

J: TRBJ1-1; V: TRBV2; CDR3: ASSVRFPEAF
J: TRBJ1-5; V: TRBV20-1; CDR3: SAGTEVYQPQH
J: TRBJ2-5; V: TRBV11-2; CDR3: ASSSLAGPGPDETQY
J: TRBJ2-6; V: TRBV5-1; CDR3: ASSSRGGLSGANVLT
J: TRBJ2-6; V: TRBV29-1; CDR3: SPPELGGRSGANVLT
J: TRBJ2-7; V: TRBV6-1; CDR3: ASTKAGDGYEQY
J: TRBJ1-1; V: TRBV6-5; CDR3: ASSPGRITEAF
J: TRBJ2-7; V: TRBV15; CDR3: ATSRDGEYEQY
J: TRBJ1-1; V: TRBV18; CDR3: ASSPSSSTEAF
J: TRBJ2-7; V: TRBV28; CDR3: ASSLGGFSYEQY
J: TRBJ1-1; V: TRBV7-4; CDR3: ASSLLRRDRGRTRRWNTEAF
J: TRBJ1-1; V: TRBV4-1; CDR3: ASSRLGEFNTEAF
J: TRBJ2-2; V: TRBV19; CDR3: ASSSSGLMNTGELF
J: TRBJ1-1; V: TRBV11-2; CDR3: VSTRPWKNTEAF
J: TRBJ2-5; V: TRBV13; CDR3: ASSKRPSSRQETQY
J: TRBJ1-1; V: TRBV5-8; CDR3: ASSLGVRGLTEAF
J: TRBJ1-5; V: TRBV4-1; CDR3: ASSLHFEGSNQPQH
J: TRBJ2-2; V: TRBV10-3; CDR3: AISETGGAGELF
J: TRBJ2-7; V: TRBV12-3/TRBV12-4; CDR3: ASSHPGQGAHEQY
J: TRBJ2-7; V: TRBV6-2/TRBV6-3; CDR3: ASSSPRDAIYEQY
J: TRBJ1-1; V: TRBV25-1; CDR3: ASSELGPNTEAF
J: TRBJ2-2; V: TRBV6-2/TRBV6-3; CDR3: ASSYRTGGSTGELF
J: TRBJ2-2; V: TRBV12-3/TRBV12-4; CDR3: ASRAGEIDTGELF
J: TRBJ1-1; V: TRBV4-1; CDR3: ASQRGDTEAF
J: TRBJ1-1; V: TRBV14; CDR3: ASSHFMNTEAF
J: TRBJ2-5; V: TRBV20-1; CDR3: TGGLQETQY
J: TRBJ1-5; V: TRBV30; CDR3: AWSPGSGQPQH